This TCR beta chain was observed in a study of cytomegalovirus exposure and HLA in healthy donors. The trim removed 8 bases at V and 0 bases at J, leaving 5 bases unmatched. The CDR3 consists of 17 residues. CDR1 is SNHLY and CDR2 is FYNNEI in the germline V gene. The donors (healthy individuals) were bone marrow donors. With 60 Vbeta and 13 Jbeta primers, the PCR was carried out. Study processing details: Some 80 million unique TCR beta chains, 9 million to 11 million shared, were counted in a later analysis. Sequencing was performed with immunoSEQ multiplex PCR; in TCRdb, only in-frame clones are kept and a portion is missing. The DNA gave D and trimming, while V, J and clone size come from that table. Here the sample spans 130,000 to 150,000 clones, around 80% being singletons.

The genes are TRBV2 and TRBJ2-4; TRBD2 aligns across 15 bases. This receptor was obtained from a female donor in good health and CMV-seronegative. Source material: PBMCs. The CDR3 DNA reads as TGTGCCAGCGCAGGACTAGCGGGAGGGGTAGCCAAAAACATTCAGTACTTC. Its translation is CASAGLAGGVAKNIQYF.